The present entry profiles one T cell receptor beta chain with its context. Its antigen is unknown. Its ends do not fully match the called genes, so a read error is possible. This entry is derived from a study of tumor and adjacent non-tumor tissue in lung cancer (dated by TCRdb to 2017 to 2018). Looking at the study overall: Patients with adenocarcinoma (12), squamous cell carcinoma (2) and small cell lung cancer (1) were included in the cohort. Ages among the roughly 15 patients ranged from roughly 31 to 76 years, there were ten or so men and 5 women, and disease was at TNM stage I to III. Sequencing generated a total of some 130 million productive TCRbeta reads, averaging roughly 4.2 million reads per sample. The study compared bulk TCRbeta repertoires from lung tumor tissue and matched distant non-tumor lung tissue of some 15 lung cancer patients. TCRbeta CDR3 sequencing was performed on roughly 27 paired specimens, with one tumor sample and one normal lung sample collected per patient.

The study at large found these results: TCR diversity was significantly higher in younger patients, and greater tumor TCR diversity was associated with shorter overall survival and shorter disease-free survival. Neither the sequencing platform nor unique molecular identifiers are named or mentioned anywhere in the methods. With only about 14 patients in the cohort, the authors noted that larger samples and more detailed clinical data are needed. Because peripheral blood was not sequenced, blood TCRbeta repertoires in the lung cancer patients of the study were not examined. A significantly larger cumulative share of the repertoire was made up by the top 100 clones in normal lung than in tumor tissue. Tumor tissue showed significantly higher TCR diversity (inverse Simpson) than normal lung tissue, at roughly 390 vs 170 (P = 0.0075, Mann-Whitney U test).

Libraries came from multiplex PCR. Data came from an Illumina HiSeq 2500. TCRbeta libraries were built by three rounds of nested PCR using primers (Table S4), following protocols modified from ARM-PCR. Before sequencing, PCR products of 200-500 bp were cut from the gel and purified using the QIAquick gel extraction kit. In the source study's methods: Trimmomatic was used to clean the reads, FLASH was used to merge the reads into complete CDR3 sequences, and MiTCR was used to assign the reads to V(D)J germline segments. VDJtools was used to compute clonal diversity as the inverse Simpson's index. A read counted as productive if the sequence was in-frame and lacked a premature stop codon. TCRdb trimmed the raw reads at Q25, called clones with MiXCR and kept productive beta chains. CDR3 protein sequences are deduplicated, and each keeps its most common genes and DNA. TCRdb, not the authors, supplied the V and J calls. This sample comprises roughly 69,000 distinct CDR3 sequences, under 80% of them detected only once. The ten largest make up 40% to 50% of the sample.

The germline V gene encodes CDR1 SQVTM and CDR2 ANQGSEA. Reading from cysteine to phenylalanine, the CDR3 counts 14 amino acids. The retained sequence is limited to the CDR3, 42 bases, with the frame set at the first base. RNA was extracted from bulk unsorted tissue and checked for quality with a NanoDrop ND-1000 and an Agilent 2100. Distant non-tumor tissue taken more than 3 cm from the tumor edge was used as the normal lung sample. The donors were newly diagnosed lung cancer patients admitted for thoracic surgery in China from August to November 2014 who had not received prior chemotherapy. Patients with previous radiotherapy or chemotherapy, or with another concurrent cancer, were excluded from the study. Pieces of surgical tissue measuring about 1-2.1 cm3 were kept in RNAlater solution and held at -80 degrees C until needed.

This TCR came from a man aged 55 to 70 with non-small cell lung cancer. The sequencing sample was made of distant non-tumor lung tissue. This receptor chain uses TRBV29-1 and TRBJ2-4; 7 of the junction bases match TRBD1. The nucleotide sequence reads as follows: TGCAACGTTGAAGATGTGACAGGGAAAAACCTACAGTACTTC. This codes for CNVEDVTGKNLQYF. The variable domain in full, with residues beyond the CDR3 obtained from the reference TRBV29-1 and TRBJ2-4 genes, is SAVISQKPSRDICQRGTSLTIQCQVDSQVTMMFWYRQQPGQSLTLIATANQGSEATYESGFVIDKFPISRPNLTFSTLTVSNMSPEDSSIYLCNVEDVTGKNLQYFGAGTRLSVL.